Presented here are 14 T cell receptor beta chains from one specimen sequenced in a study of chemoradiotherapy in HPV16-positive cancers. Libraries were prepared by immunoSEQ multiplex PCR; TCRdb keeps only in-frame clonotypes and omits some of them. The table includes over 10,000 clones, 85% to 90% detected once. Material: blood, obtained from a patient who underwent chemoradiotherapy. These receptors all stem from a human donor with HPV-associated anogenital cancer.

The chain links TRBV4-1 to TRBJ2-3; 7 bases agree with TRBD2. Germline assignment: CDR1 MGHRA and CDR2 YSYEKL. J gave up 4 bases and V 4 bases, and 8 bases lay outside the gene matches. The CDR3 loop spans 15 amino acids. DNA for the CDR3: TGCGCCAGCAGCCCACCCCCCGGACTAGCAGATACGCAGTATTTT. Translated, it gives CASSPPPGLADTQYF.

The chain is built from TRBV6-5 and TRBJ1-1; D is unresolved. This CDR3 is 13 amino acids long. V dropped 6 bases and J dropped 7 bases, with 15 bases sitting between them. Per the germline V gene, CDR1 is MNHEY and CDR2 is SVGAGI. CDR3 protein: CASRSTGAVEAFF. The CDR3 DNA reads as TGTGCCAGCAGGTCGACTGGTGCGGTTGAAGCTTTCTTT.

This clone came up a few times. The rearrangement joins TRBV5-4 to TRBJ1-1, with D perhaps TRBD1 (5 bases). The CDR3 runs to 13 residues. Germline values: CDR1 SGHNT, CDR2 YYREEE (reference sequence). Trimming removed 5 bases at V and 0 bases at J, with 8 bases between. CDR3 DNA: TGTGCCAGCAGGAGGGGATTGAACACTGAAGCTTTCTTT. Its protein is CASRRGLNTEAFF.

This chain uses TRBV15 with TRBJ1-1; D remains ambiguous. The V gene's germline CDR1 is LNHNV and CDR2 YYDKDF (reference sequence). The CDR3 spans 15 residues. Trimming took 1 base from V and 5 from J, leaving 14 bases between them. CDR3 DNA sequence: TGTGCCACCAGCAGAGTACGGAACAAGAGGACTGAAGCTTTCTTT. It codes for CATSRVRNKRTEAFF.

In nucleotides, the CDR3 is TGTGCCAGCAGCCTTGGGAAATTTAAACGGGAAACAGGGGTATATGAAAAACTGTTTTTT. Translated: CASSLGKFKRETGVYEKLFF. The chain recombines TRBV4-2 with TRBJ1-4; 7 bases align to TRBD1. Per germline, CDR1 LGHNA and CDR2 YNFKEQ. After removal of 4 bases from V and 6 bases from J, the junction contained 23 bases not matched to a gene. The CDR3 has 20 residues.

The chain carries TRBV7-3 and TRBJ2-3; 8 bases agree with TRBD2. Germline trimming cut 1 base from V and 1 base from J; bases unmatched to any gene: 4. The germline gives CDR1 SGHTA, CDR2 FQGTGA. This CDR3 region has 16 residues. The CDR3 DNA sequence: TGTGCCAGCAGCTTAATCCCGACTAGCGGCACAGATACGCAGTATTTT. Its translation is CASSLIPTSGTDTQYF.

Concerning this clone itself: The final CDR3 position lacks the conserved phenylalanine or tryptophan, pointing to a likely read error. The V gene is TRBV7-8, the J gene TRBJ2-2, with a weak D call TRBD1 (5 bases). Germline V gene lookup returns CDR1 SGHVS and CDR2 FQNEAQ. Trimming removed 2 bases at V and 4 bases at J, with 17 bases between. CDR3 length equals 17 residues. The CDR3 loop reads CASSLYSAGWATGELFS. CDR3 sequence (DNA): TGTGCCAGCAGCTTATATTCTGCAGGGTGGGCCACCGGGGAGCTGTTTTCT.

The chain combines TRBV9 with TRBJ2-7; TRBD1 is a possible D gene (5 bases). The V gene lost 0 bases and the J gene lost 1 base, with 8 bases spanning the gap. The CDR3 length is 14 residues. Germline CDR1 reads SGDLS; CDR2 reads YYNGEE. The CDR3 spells CASSVAGRSYEQYF. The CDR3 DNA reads TGTGCCAGCAGCGTAGCAGGGCGGTCCTACGAGCAGTACTTC.

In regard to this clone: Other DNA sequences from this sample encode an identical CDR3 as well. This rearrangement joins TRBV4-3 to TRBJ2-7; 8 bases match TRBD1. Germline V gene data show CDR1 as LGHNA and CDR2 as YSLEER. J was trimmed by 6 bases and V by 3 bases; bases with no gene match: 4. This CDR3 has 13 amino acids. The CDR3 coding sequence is TGCGCCAGCAGCCAGAGGACAGGGCGCGAGCAGTACTTC. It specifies CASSQRTGREQYF.

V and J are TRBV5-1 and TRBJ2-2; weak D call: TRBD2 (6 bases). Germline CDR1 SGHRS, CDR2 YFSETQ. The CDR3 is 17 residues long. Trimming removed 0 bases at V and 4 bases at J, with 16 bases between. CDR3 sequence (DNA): TGCGCCAGCAGCTTGGCGGAGGGTATAGGGACCACCGGGGAGCTGTTTTTT. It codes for CASSLAEGIGTTGELFF.

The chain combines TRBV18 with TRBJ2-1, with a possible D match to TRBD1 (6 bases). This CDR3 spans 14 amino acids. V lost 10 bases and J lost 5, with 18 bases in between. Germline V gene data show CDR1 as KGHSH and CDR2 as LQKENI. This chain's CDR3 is CATTTGMPNNEQFF. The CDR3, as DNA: TGTGCCACTACAACAGGGATGCCCAACAATGAGCAGTTCTTC.

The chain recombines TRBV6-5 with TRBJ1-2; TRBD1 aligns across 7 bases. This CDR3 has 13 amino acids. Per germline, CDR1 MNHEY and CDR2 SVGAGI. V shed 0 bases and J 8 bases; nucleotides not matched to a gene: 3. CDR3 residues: CASSYSEGGGYTF. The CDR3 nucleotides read TGTGCCAGCAGTTACTCCGAAGGGGGCGGCTACACCTTC.

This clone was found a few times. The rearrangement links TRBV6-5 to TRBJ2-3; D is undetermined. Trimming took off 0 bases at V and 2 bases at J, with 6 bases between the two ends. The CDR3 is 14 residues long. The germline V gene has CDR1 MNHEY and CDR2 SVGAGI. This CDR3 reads CASSYSTFTDTQYF. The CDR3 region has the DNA TGTGCCAGCAGTTACTCGACCTTCACAGATACGCAGTATTTT.

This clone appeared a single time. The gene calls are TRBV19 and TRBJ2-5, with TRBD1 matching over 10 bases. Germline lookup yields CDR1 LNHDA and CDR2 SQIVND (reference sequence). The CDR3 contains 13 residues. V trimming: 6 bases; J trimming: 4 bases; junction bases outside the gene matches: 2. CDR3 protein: CASRGDRGETQYF. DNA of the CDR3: TGTGCCAGTAGAGGGGACAGGGGAGAGACCCAGTACTTC.